Listed below are T cell receptor beta chains from one sample, sequenced in a study of T cell responses to AZD1222 COVID-19 vaccine. TCRdb's copy holds only in-frame clones and misses some; the assay was immunoSEQ multiplex PCR. The table has about 130,000 clones, roughly 90% seen once; the top ten hold about 3.7%. The material sequenced was peripheral blood, taken on day 0 of AZD1222 vaccination. The source is an adult in good health. The CDR3 runs from the conserved cysteine through the conserved F or W. A D gene is named only where the DNA matches it firmly. Size values are once, few and many counts, or a class for expanded clones, and some rows have none.

d_call,clone_size,v_call,j_call,cdr3_aa,cdr3_nt
TRBD1,NA,TRBV19,TRBJ2-5,CASSSSSGQGQETQYF,TGTGCCAGTAGTTCGTCCTCCGGACAGGGCCAAGAGACCCAGTACTTC
TRBD2,NA,TRBV7-2,TRBJ2-5,CASSLVSGGETQYF,TGTGCCAGCAGCTTAGTTAGCGGGGGAGAGACCCAGTACTTC
NA,NA,TRBV25-1,TRBJ2-7,CASSQGSHYEQYF,TGTGCCAGCAGTCAAGGGTCCCACTACGAGCAGTACTTC
NA,NA,TRBV6-4,TRBJ1-1,CASSDSRNTEAFF,TGTGCCAGCAGTGACTCCCGGAACACTGAAGCTTTCTTT
NA,once,TRBV19,TRBJ2-7,CASSIVHRSYEQYF,TGTGCCAGTAGTATAGTTCACAGATCCTACGAGCAGTACTTC
TRBD2,NA,TRBV2,TRBJ2-7,CASRATSGSLYEQYF,TGTGCCAGCAGAGCGACTAGCGGGAGCTTGTACGAGCAGTACTTC
NA,NA,TRBV19,TRBJ2-3,CASSMGKTSTDTQYF,TGTGCCAGTAGTATGGGGAAAACTAGCACAGATACGCAGTATTTT
TRBD1,few,TRBV6-5,TRBJ1-6,CASSYSTGGESPLHF,TGTGCCAGCAGTTACTCAACAGGGGGCGAGTCACCCCTCCACTTT
NA,NA,TRBV6-2/TRBV6-3,TRBJ1-1,CASSSRDGNTEAFF,TGTGCCAGCAGTTCACGAGACGGGAACACTGAAGCTTTCTTT
NA,once,TRBV7-9,TRBJ2-6,CASSSEGANVLTF,TGTGCCAGCAGCTCGGAAGGGGCCAACGTCCTGACTTTC
NA,NA,TRBV10-1,TRBJ1-5,CASSEGMGSQHF,TGCGCCAGCAGTGAGGGGATGGGTTCCCAGCATTTT
NA,NA,TRBV29-1,TRBJ2-5,CSVEERWSSTQETQYF,TGCAGCGTTGAGGAGCGTTGGTCCAGTACCCAAGAGACCCAGTACTTC
NA,NA,TRBV30,TRBJ1-6,CAWSLQGVSPLHF,TGTGCCTGGAGTCTTCAGGGTGTCTCACCCCTCCACTTT
NA,NA,TRBV6-5,TRBJ2-7,CASSYWTAHEQYF,TGTGCCAGCAGTTATTGGACAGCCCACGAGCAGTACTTC
TRBD2,NA,TRBV30,TRBJ2-7,CAWSVTGLEGRIYEQYF,TGTGCCTGGAGTGTGACTGGACTAGAGGGGAGGATTTACGAGCAGTACTTC
TRBD2,NA,TRBV5-1,TRBJ2-7,CASSRPRERDSYEQYF,TGCGCCAGCAGCCGTCCGCGAGAGCGGGACTCCTACGAGCAGTACTTC
TRBD2,NA,TRBV5-1,TRBJ2-7,CASSSGLAGSDEQYF,TGCGCCAGCAGCTCTGGACTAGCGGGATCCGACGAGCAGTACTTC
NA,NA,TRBV27,TRBJ2-5,CASTGRGETQYF,TGTGCCAGCACCGGCAGGGGTGAGACCCAGTACTTC
TRBD1,NA,TRBV18,TRBJ1-2,CASSARDSQTSNYGYTF,TGTGCCAGCTCTGCCCGGGACAGCCAAACTTCTAACTATGGCTACACCTTC
TRBD2,NA,TRBV2,TRBJ2-1,CASSERGGRRNEQFF,TGTGCCAGCAGTGAAAGGGGCGGGAGAAGAAATGAGCAGTTCTTC
NA,few,TRBV18,TRBJ1-4,CASSPIGVNEKLFF,TGTGCCAGCTCACCAATCGGGGTTAATGAAAAACTGTTTTTT
TRBD1,NA,TRBV10-3,TRBJ1-1,CAISESGQGVGAFF,TGTGCCATCAGTGAGTCCGGCCAGGGGGTTGGAGCTTTCTTT
TRBD1,once,TRBV19,TRBJ1-5,CASIGGPSNQPQHF,TGTGCCAGTATAGGGGGCCCTAGCAATCAGCCCCAGCATTTT
NA,once,TRBV12-3/TRBV12-4,TRBJ1-2,CASSLIGARGYTF,TGTGCCAGCAGTTTAATTGGGGCCCGGGGCTACACCTTC
NA,NA,TRBV3-1/TRBV3-2,TRBJ2-2,CASSQDLGAGELFF,TGTGCCAGCAGCCAAGATCTTGGGGCCGGGGAGCTGTTTTTT
TRBD1,NA,TRBV3-1/TRBV3-2,TRBJ1-2,CASSQKGQSYGYTF,TGTGCCAGCAGCCAAAAGGGACAGAGCTATGGCTACACCTTC
TRBD1,NA,TRBV28,TRBJ1-1,CASNRGLEGARWTEAFF,TGTGCCAGCAACCGGGGTCTGGAGGGGGCGCGATGGACTGAAGCTTTCTTT
NA,NA,TRBV7-6,TRBJ2-2,CASSPEPETRAGELFF,TGTGCCAGCAGCCCCGAACCGGAGACTCGCGCCGGGGAGCTGTTTTTT
TRBD1,NA,TRBV6-5,TRBJ2-1,CASRNGQGLNEQFF,TGTGCCAGCAGGAACGGACAGGGGTTGAATGAGCAGTTCTTC
NA,NA,TRBV21-1,TRBJ1-5,CASSAPGGGNQPQHF,TGTGCCAGCAGCGCCCCAGGGGGCGGCAATCAGCCCCAGCATTTT
NA,NA,TRBV19,TRBJ1-3,CASSRQGQGNTIYF,TGTGCCAGTAGTAGGCAGGGGCAAGGAAACACCATATATTTT
TRBD1,once,TRBV10-1,TRBJ1-1,CASSQTGGTEAFF,TGCGCCAGCAGTCAAACAGGGGGCACTGAAGCTTTCTTT
NA,NA,TRBV19,TRBJ1-5,CASSKSYHQPQHF,TGTGCCAGTAGTAAGTCATACCATCAGCCCCAGCATTTT
NA,NA,TRBV9,TRBJ2-2,CASSAKTRGRELFF,TGTGCCAGCAGCGCCAAGACGAGGGGAAGGGAGCTGTTTTTT
NA,NA,TRBV30,TRBJ2-2,CAWKFEVSGELFF,TGTGCCTGGAAGTTTGAGGTCAGCGGGGAGCTGTTTTTT
NA,NA,TRBV6-6,TRBJ1-1,CASSQLQGASNTEAFF,TGTGCCAGCAGTCAACTACAGGGAGCTTCGAACACTGAAGCTTTCTTT
TRBD1,NA,TRBV5-5,TRBJ2-3,CASSSERRDRGTDTQYF,TGTGCCAGCAGCTCTGAACGCCGGGACAGGGGAACAGATACGCAGTATTTT
NA,NA,TRBV15,TRBJ1-1,CATSRVRGNTEAFF,TGTGCCACCAGCAGGGTGAGGGGGAACACTGAAGCTTTCTTT
NA,NA,TRBV21-1,TRBJ1-4,CASSKGALEEEKLFF,TGTGCCAGCAGCAAAGGGGCCCTAGAGGAGGAAAAACTGTTTTTT
TRBD1,NA,TRBV27,TRBJ1-5,CASSLGTGGNQPQHF,TGTGCCAGCAGTTTAGGGACAGGCGGAAATCAGCCCCAGCATTTT
NA,NA,TRBV5-4,TRBJ1-2,CASSLGGARNGYTF,TGTGCCAGCAGCTTGGGCGGGGCGCGGAATGGCTACACCTTC
NA,once,TRBV7-2,TRBJ1-5,CASSSDSRTFGTQHF,TGTGCCAGCAGCTCGGACAGTAGAACCTTTGGGACCCAGCATTTT
NA,few,TRBV25-1,TRBJ2-2,CASSGGAGELFF,TGTGCCAGCAGTGGAGGGGCCGGGGAGCTGTTTTTT
TRBD1,once,TRBV7-6,TRBJ2-2,CASSFRDSRMQSNTGELFF,TGTGCCAGCAGCTTTAGGGACAGTCGCATGCAGTCGAACACCGGGGAGCTGTTTTTT
NA,NA,TRBV5-1,TRBJ2-1,CASSLVLGDNEQFF,TGCGCCAGCAGCTTGGTACTAGGCGACAATGAGCAGTTCTTC
NA,NA,TRBV11-1,TRBJ2-5,CASSLAQKETQYF,TGTGCCAGCAGCTTAGCACAGAAAGAGACCCAGTACTTC
NA,NA,TRBV12-5,TRBJ2-7,CASGSFYEQYF,TGTGCTAGTGGTTCCTTCTACGAGCAGTACTTC
TRBD2,NA,TRBV24-1,TRBJ2-5,CATSASGRGETQYF,TGTGCCACCAGTGCTAGCGGTAGGGGAGAGACCCAGTACTTC
NA,NA,TRBV28,TRBJ2-7,CASNGAEYYEQYF,TGTGCCAGCAATGGGGCGGAATACTACGAGCAGTACTTC
NA,once,TRBV7-3,TRBJ1-1,CASSLSGADRTNTEAFF,TGTGCCAGCAGCTTAAGTGGGGCCGACCGAACGAACACTGAAGCTTTCTTT
NA,NA,TRBV6-5,TRBJ1-3,CASSYSTGSSGNTIYF,TGTGCCAGCAGTTACTCGACAGGAAGCTCTGGAAACACCATATATTTT
NA,few,TRBV2,TRBJ2-5,CASGETQYF,TGTGCCAGCGGAGAGACCCAGTACTTC
NA,NA,TRBV7-8,TRBJ2-1,CASSRIRQGYNEQFF,TGTGCCAGCAGCCGAATACGTCAGGGCTACAATGAGCAGTTCTTC
NA,NA,TRBV24-1,TRBJ2-1,CATSDPGFYEQFF,TGTGCCACCAGTGACCCGGGTTTCTATGAGCAGTTCTTC
NA,few,TRBV3-1/TRBV3-2,TRBJ1-4,CASSSESGPTNEKLFF,TGTGCCAGCAGCTCTGAGTCAGGGCCGACTAATGAAAAACTGTTTTTT
TRBD2,NA,TRBV10-3,TRBJ2-2,CAISELAGGKNTGELFF,TGTGCCATCTCGGAGCTAGCGGGAGGAAAAAACACCGGGGAGCTGTTTTTT